The 7 T cell receptor beta chains reported below all come from one sample, sequenced in a study of shared clonotypes between healthy human individuals. Data came from immunoSEQ multiplex PCR; TCRdb stores just in-frame clones and leaves some out. The sample includes about 2.1 million clones, around 95% of them seen just once. CD45RO-negative, CCR7-selected cells formed the naive CD8 fraction, which excluded terminally differentiated effector memory CD45RA+ cells. What was sequenced was naive CD8+ T cells from PBMCs. The receptors here all came from a young man in good health. Some clones in this sample may be carry-over from other donors' samples.

The V and J genes are TRBV15 and TRBJ1-1; weak D call: TRBD1 (5 bases). The germline CDR1 and CDR2 sequences are LNHNV and YYDKDF (reference sequence). Trimming left V 3 bases short and J 6 bases short, with 14 bases between. The CDR3 totals 14 residues. The DNA for the CDR3 is TGTGCCACCAGCAGTGCCCCCGCGGGGGCTGAAGCTTTCTTT. Its protein product is CATSSAPAGAEAFF.

This clone was observed a single time. The chain couples TRBV9 to TRBJ1-3; D is unresolved. The germline CDR1 and CDR2 sequences are SGDLS and YYNGEE. Trimming shortened V by 4 bases and J by 0 bases, and 8 bases separated the two germline ends. This CDR3 has 14 residues. Here the CDR3 reads CASSTAISGNTIYF. The CDR3 nucleotides read TGTGCCAGCAGCACCGCCATCTCTGGAAACACCATATATTTT. The whole variable domain, remainder taken from reference TRBV9 and TRBJ1-3, is DSGVTQTPKHLITATGQRVTLRCSPRSGDLSVYWYQQSLDQGLQFLIQYYNGEERAKGNILERFSAQQFPDLHSELNLSSLELGDSALYFCASSTAISGNTIYFGEGSWLTVV.

The chain couples TRBV7-9 to TRBJ1-1; D is undetermined. Germline V gives CDR1 SEHNR, CDR2 FQNEAQ (reference sequence). V was clipped by 4 bases and J by 6 bases, with 15 bases between them. This CDR3 contains 14 residues. DNA for the CDR3: TGTGCCAGCAGCTCCCAAACGATGCGGGCTGAAGCTTTCTTT. Translation: CASSSQTMRAEAFF. The full variable domain, in which reference TRBV7-9 and TRBJ1-1 provide the parts outside the CDR3, is DTGVSQNPRHKITKRGQNVTFRCDPISEHNRLYWYRQTLGQGPEFLTYFQNEAQLEKSRLLSDRFSAERPKGSFSTLEIQRTEQGDSAMYLCASSSQTMRAEAFFGQGTRLTVV.

The chain joins TRBV7-9 to TRBJ2-7; a possible D gene is TRBD2 (5 bases). Germline V gene data show CDR1 as SEHNR and CDR2 as FQNEAQ (reference sequence). There are 13 residues in the CDR3. Deletions cut 4 bases from V and 3 bases from J, with 10 bases between. CDR3: CASSYRDRYEQYF. The CDR3 nucleotides read TGTGCCAGCAGCTACCGGGATCGCTACGAGCAGTACTTC.

The chain links TRBV28 to TRBJ2-1; 7 nucleotides agree with TRBD2. The CDR3 runs to 13 residues. CDR1 and CDR2 (germline): MDHEN, SYDVKM. Germline trimming cut 3 bases from V and 8 bases from J; bases unmatched to any gene: 4. The CDR3 is CASSLSRGDEQFF. CDR3 nucleotides: TGTGCCAGCAGTTTGTCACGGGGGGATGAGCAGTTCTTC.

The chain joins TRBV27 to TRBJ1-1, with D tentatively TRBD1 (6 bases). V lost 5 bases and J 4 bases, leaving 14 bases between the germline ends. The CDR3 spans 14 residues. Germline lookup yields CDR1 MNHEY and CDR2 SMNVEV (reference sequence). The CDR3 sequence is CASSINPTGTEAFF. DNA of the CDR3: TGTGCCAGCAGTATAAATCCGACAGGCACTGAAGCTTTCTTT.

The chain recombines TRBV28 with TRBJ2-5, with D unclear. This CDR3 region has 10 residues. V was pared by 7 bases and J by 4 bases, with 4 bases between. Germline assignment: CDR1 MDHEN and CDR2 SYDVKM. Written as DNA, the CDR3 is TGTGCCAGCAAGGGAGAGACCCAGTACTTC. Encoded protein: CASKGETQYF.